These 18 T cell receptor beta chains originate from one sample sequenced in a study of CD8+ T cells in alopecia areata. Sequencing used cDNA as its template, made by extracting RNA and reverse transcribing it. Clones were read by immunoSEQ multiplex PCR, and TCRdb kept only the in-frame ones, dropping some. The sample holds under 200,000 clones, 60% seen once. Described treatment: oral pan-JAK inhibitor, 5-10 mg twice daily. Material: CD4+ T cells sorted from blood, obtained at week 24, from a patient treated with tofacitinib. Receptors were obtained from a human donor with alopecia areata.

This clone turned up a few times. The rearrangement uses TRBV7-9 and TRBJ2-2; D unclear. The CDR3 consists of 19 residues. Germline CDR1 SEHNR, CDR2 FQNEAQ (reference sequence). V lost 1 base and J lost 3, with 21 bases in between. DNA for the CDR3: TGTGCCAGCAGCTTAGTGCGGTGGCAGCCCTTAAGAGACACCGGGGAGCTGTTTTTT. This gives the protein CASSLVRWQPLRDTGELFF.

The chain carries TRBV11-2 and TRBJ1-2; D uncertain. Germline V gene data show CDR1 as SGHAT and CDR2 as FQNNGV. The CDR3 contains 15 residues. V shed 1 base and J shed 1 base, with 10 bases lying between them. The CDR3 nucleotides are TGTGCCAGCAGCTTAGGTCAGAGGGTTAACTATGGCTACACCTTC. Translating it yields CASSLGQRVNYGYTF.

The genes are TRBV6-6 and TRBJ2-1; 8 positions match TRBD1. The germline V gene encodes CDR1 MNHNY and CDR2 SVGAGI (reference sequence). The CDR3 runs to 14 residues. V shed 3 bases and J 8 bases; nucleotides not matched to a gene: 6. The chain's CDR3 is CASSYLAGGHEQFF. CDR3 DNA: TGTGCCAGCAGTTATCTTGCAGGGGGCCATGAGCAGTTCTTC.

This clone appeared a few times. The CDR3 loop reads CASSAGTGQETQYF. The CDR3 coding sequence is TGCGCCAGCAGCGCCGGGACAGGCCAAGAGACCCAGTACTTC. This rearrangement joins TRBV5-1 to TRBJ2-5; 8 nucleotides agree with TRBD1. CDR1 and CDR2 from the germline V gene are SGHRS and YFSETQ. The trim removed 4 bases at V and 1 base at J, leaving 3 bases unmatched. The CDR3 contains 14 residues. The variable domain in full, with the rest retrieved from reference TRBV5-1 and TRBJ2-5, is KAGVTQTPRYLIKTRGQQVTLSCSPISGHRSVSWYQQTPGQGLQFLFEYFSETQRNKGNFPGRFSGRQFSNSRSEMNVSTLELGDSALYLCASSAGTGQETQYFGPGTRLLVL.

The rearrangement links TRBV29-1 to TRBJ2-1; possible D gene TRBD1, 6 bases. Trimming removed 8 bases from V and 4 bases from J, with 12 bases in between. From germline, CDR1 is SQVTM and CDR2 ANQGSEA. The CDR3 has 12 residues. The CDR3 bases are TGCAGCAGGGACAACACGTACAATGAGCAGTTCTTC. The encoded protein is CSRDNTYNEQFF.

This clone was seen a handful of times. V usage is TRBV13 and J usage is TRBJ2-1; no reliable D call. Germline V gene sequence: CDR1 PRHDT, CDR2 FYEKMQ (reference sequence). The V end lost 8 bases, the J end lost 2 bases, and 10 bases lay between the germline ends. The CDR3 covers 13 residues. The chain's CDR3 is CASEGRTYNEQFF. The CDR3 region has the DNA TGTGCCAGCGAAGGCCGGACCTACAATGAGCAGTTCTTC.

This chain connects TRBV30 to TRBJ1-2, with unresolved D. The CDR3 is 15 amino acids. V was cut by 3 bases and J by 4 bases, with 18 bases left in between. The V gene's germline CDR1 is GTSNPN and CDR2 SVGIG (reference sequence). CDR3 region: CAWRTQYAPGYGYTF. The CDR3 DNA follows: TGTGCCTGGAGGACACAGTACGCGCCCGGCTATGGCTACACCTTC. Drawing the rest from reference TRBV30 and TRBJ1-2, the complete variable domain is SQTIHQWPATLVQPVGSPLSLECTVEGTSNPNLYWYRQAAGRGLQLLFYSVGIGQISSEVPQNLSASRPQDRQFILSSKKLLLSDSGFYLCAWRTQYAPGYGYTFGSGTRLTVV.

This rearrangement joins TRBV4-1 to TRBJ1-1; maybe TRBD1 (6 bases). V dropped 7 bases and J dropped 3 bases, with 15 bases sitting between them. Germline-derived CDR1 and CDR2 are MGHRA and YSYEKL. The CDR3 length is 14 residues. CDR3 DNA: TGCGCCAGCACACCCCACGCAGGGGACACTGAAGCTTTCTTT. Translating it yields CASTPHAGDTEAFF.

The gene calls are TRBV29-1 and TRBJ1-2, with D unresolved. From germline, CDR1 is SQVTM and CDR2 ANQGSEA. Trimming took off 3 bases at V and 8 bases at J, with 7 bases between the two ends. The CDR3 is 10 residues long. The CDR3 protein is CSVDLKGYTF. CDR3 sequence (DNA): TGCAGCGTTGATTTGAAGGGCTACACCTTC.

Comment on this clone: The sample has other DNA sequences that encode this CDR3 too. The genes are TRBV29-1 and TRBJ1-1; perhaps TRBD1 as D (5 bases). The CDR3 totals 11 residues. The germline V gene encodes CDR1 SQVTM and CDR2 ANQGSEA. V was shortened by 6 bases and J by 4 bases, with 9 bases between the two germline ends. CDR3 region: CSVVGVTEAFF. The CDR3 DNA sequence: TGCAGCGTCGTGGGGGTCACTGAAGCTTTCTTT.

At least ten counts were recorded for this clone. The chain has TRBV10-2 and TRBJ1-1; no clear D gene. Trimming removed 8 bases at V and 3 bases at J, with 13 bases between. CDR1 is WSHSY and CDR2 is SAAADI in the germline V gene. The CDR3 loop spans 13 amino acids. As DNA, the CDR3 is TGCGCCAGCTCGTGGAACAAGGACACTGAAGCTTTCTTT. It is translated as CASSWNKDTEAFF.

CDR3 nucleotides: TGTGCCAGCAGCTTCGGACGGTCCTACGAGCAGTACTTC. Translating it yields CASSFGRSYEQYF. The chain is built from TRBV7-2 and TRBJ2-7, with no clear D. This CDR3 contains 13 residues. The V gene's germline CDR1 is SGHTA and CDR2 FQGNSA. Between the trimmed V and J ends, which lost 3 bases and 1 base, there was a span of 7 bases.

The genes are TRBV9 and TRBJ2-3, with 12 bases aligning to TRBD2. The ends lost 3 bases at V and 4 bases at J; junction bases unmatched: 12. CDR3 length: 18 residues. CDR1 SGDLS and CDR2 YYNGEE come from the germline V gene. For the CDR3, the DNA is TGTGCCAGCAGCGCCCCCTTACCTAGCGGGGGGGCCGCAGATACGCAGTATTTT. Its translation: CASSAPLPSGGAADTQYF.

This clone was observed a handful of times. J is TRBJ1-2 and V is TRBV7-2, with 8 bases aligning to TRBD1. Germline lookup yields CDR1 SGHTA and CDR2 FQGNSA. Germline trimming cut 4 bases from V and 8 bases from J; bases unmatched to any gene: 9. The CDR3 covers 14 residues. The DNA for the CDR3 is TGTGCCAGCAGCTCAGGGGGCGGTATTCGCGGCTACACCTTC. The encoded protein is CASSSGGGIRGYTF.

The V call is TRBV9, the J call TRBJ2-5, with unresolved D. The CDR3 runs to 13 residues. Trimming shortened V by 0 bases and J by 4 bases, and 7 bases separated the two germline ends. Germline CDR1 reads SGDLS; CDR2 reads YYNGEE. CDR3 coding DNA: TGTGCCAGCAGCGTAGAGGTCGGAGAGACCCAGTACTTC. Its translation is CASSVEVGETQYF.

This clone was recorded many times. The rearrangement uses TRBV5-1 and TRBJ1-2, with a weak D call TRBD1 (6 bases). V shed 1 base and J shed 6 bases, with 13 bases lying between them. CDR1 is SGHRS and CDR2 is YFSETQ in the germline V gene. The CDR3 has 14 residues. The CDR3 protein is CASSLRQATDGYTF. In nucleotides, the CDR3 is TGCGCCAGCAGCTTGCGACAGGCCACTGATGGCTACACCTTC.

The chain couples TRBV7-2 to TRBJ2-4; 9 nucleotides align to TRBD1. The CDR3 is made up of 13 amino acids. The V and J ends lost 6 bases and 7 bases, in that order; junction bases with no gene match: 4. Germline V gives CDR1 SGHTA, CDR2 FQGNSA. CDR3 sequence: CASSQGQGNIQYF. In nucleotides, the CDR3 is TGTGCCAGCAGTCAAGGACAGGGGAACATTCAGTACTTC.

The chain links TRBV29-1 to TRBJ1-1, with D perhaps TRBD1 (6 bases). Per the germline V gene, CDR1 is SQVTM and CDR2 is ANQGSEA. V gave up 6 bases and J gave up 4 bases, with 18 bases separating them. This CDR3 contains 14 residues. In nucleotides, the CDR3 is TGCAGCGTAGCCACAGGGTCAGTGGGCACTGAAGCTTTCTTT. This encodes CSVATGSVGTEAFF.